These T cell receptor beta chains were read from a single sample in a study of post-analysis software for immune sequencing data. TCRdb redid the calling of the PCR reads with MiXCR, one entry per CDR3 protein. This sample yields around 400,000 distinct CDR3 sequences, of which roughly 35% are seen a single time; 13% belongs to the top ten. The sequencing input was blood. Source of these receptors: a girl aged 10 to 17 with multiple sclerosis. Both conserved end residues are part of each CDR3. Fields, in order: D gene, J gene, V gene, clone size, CDR3 protein, CDR3 DNA. A D gene is named only where the DNA matches it firmly. Expanded clones get a size class; other rows say once, few or many, or leave the size out.

D gene: TRBD1
J gene: TRBJ2-5
V gene: TRBV11-2
clone size: -
CDR3 protein: CASSLDGAGGRKTQYF
CDR3 DNA: TGTGCCAGCAGCTTAGACGGGGCAGGGGGCCGAAAGACCCAGTACTTC

D gene: -
J gene: TRBJ2-1
V gene: TRBV24-1
clone size: -
CDR3 protein: CATSEGDQYNEQFF
CDR3 DNA: TGTGCCACCAGTGAGGGGGACCAGTACAATGAGCAGTTCTTC

D gene: -
J gene: TRBJ2-7
V gene: TRBV5-1
clone size: few
CDR3 protein: CASSLEPFGAYEQYF
CDR3 DNA: TGCGCCAGCAGCTTGGAACCATTCGGAGCCTACGAGCAGTACTTC

D gene: TRBD2
J gene: TRBJ2-3
V gene: TRBV20-1
clone size: few
CDR3 protein: CSATVSGSGTDTQYF
CDR3 DNA: TGCAGTGCCACGGTTAGCGGGAGTGGCACAGATACGCAGTATTTT

D gene: -
J gene: TRBJ2-2
V gene: TRBV7-9
clone size: -
CDR3 protein: CASSLPGGNAGELFF
CDR3 DNA: TGTGCCAGCAGCTTACCAGGGGGGAACGCCGGGGAGCTGTTTTTT

D gene: -
J gene: TRBJ2-3
V gene: TRBV7-2
clone size: -
CDR3 protein: CASSFQQGGGTDTQYF
CDR3 DNA: TGTGCCAGCAGCTTTCAACAGGGGGGGGGCACAGATACGCAGTATTTT

D gene: -
J gene: TRBJ2-3
V gene: TRBV18
clone size: -
CDR3 protein: CASSPSGASTDTQYF
CDR3 DNA: TGTGCCAGCTCACCATCAGGGGCGTCCACAGATACGCAGTATTTT

D gene: TRBD2
J gene: TRBJ2-1
V gene: TRBV24-1
clone size: -
CDR3 protein: CATSDLASGGGNEQFF
CDR3 DNA: TGTGCCACCAGTGATTTGGCTAGCGGGGGGGGTAATGAGCAGTTCTTC

D gene: -
J gene: TRBJ1-3
V gene: TRBV4-3
clone size: -
CDR3 protein: CASSQDGQSPALSGNTIYF
CDR3 DNA: TGCGCCAGCAGCCAAGATGGACAGTCACCGGCACTCTCTGGAAACACCATATATTTT

D gene: -
J gene: TRBJ1-2
V gene: TRBV20-1
clone size: -
CDR3 protein: CSAGPALEGHGYTF
CDR3 DNA: TGCAGTGCTGGGCCGGCCCTGGAGGGCCATGGCTACACCTTC